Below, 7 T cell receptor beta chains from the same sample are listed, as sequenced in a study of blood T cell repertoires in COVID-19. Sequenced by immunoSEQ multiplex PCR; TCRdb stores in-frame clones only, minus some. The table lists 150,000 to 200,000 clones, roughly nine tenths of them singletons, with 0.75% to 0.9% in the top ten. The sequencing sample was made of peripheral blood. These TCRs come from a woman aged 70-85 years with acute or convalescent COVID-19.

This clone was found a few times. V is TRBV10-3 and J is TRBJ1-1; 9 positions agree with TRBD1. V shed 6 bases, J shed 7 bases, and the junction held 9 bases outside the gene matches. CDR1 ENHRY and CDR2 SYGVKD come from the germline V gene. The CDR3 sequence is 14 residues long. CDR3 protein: CAIRTTGQGFEAFF. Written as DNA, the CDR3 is TGTGCCATCAGGACAACGGGACAGGGATTTGAAGCTTTCTTT.

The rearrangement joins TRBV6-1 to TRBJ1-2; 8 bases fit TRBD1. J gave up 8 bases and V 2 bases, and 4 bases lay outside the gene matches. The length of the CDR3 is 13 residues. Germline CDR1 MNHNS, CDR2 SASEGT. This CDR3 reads CASSENRGGGYTF. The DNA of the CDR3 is TGTGCCAGCAGTGAAAACAGGGGGGGCGGCTACACCTTC.

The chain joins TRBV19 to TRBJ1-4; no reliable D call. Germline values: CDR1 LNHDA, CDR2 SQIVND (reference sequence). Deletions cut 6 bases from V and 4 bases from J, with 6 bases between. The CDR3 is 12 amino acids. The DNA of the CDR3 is TGTGCCAGTAGCCGTCTTAATGAAAAACTGTTTTTT. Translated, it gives CASSRLNEKLFF.

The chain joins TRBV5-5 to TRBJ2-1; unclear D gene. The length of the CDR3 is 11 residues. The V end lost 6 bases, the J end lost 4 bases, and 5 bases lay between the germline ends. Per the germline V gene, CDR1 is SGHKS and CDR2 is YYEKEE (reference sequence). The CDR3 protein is CASTVYNEQFF. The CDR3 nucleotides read TGTGCCAGCACCGTGTACAATGAGCAGTTCTTC.

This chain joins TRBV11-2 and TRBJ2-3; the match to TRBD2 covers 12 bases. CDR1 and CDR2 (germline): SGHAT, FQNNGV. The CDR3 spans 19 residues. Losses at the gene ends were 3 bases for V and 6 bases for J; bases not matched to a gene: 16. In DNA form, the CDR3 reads TGTGCCAGCAGCTTCCGGGACAGAGGACTAGCGGGACGCCTGGATACGCAGTATTTT. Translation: CASSFRDRGLAGRLDTQYF.

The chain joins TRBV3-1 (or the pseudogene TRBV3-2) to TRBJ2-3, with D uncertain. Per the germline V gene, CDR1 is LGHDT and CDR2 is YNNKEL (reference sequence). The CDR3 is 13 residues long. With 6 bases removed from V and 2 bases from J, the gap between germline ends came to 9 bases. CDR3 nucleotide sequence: TGTGCCAGCAGTCCGACACACACAGATACGCAGTATTTT. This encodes CASSPTHTDTQYF.

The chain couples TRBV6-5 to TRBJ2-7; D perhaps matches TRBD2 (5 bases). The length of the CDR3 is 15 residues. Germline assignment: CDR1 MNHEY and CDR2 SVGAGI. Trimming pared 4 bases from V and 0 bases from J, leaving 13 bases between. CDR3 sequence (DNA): TGTGCCAGCAGTTTGGCGGGCATAGACTCCTACGAGCAGTACTTC. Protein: CASSLAGIDSYEQYF.